This TCR beta chain derives from a study of blood T cell repertoires in COVID-19. The protocol was immunoSEQ multiplex PCR, while the TCRdb copy is restricted to in-frame clones and leaves out a portion. Of hundreds of thousands of clones listed, approximately 80% were seen once; the top ten hold 6% to 9.5%. Germline trimming cut 5 bases from V and 4 bases from J; bases unmatched to any gene: 7. Germline V CDR1 and CDR2: SGHAT, FQDESV (reference sequence). CDR3 length: 15 amino acids. The receptor was derived from a woman between 45 and 65 years old with acute or convalescent COVID-19. The V call is TRBV11-1, the J call TRBJ2-1; 8 bases fit TRBD1. Input material: peripheral blood. Here the CDR3 DNA reads TGTGCCAGCAGCACCCGGGACAGGATATACAATGAGCAGTTCTTC. It is translated as CASSTRDRIYNEQFF.